What follows are 23 T cell receptor beta chains derived from one specimen sequenced in a study of beta chain features in type 1 diabetes. Overall study findings and caveats: Shortening of TCRB CDR3s, moderate but significant, appeared in all four CD4+ subsets of Type 1 diabetes patients.

The investigators reverse transcribed all of the isolated RNA, so they sequenced expressed TCRB transcripts. Here immunoSEQ multiplex PCR was the method, and the copy in TCRdb shows in-frame clones only, minus some. The sample shows about 650,000 clones, 12% of them seen only once. Antigens of these TCRs are unknown. The material sequenced was naive CD4+ T cells from blood. The receptors stem from a young man with type 1 diabetes.

Notes on this clone: At one end the junction does not follow the germline gene, possibly because of a read error. This rearrangement joins TRBV20-1 to TRBJ2-3; D is unclear. Per germline, CDR1 DFQATT and CDR2 SNEGSKA (reference sequence). CDR3 size: 11 residues. CDR3 bases: TGCAGTGCTGGAGAAACAGATACGCAGTATTTT. It specifies CSAGETDTQYF.

V and J are TRBV27 and TRBJ1-1; 11 bases map to TRBD1. CDR3 size: 15 residues. With 5 bases clipped from V and 3 bases from J, the junction kept 5 bases outside the gene matches. The germline gives CDR1 MNHEY, CDR2 SMNVEV (reference sequence). CDR3 sequence: CASSRTGGWDTEAFF. The CDR3, as DNA: TGTGCCAGCAGTAGGACAGGGGGCTGGGACACTGAAGCTTTCTTT.

This clone occurred a few times. The rearrangement joins TRBV7-7 to TRBJ2-1; D gene uncertain. The ends were cut back, 1 base at V and 5 bases at J, with 6 bases in the middle. The germline V gene has CDR1 SSHAT and CDR2 FNYEAQ (reference sequence). The CDR3 has 13 amino acids. The CDR3 is CASSLGADNEQFF. The CDR3 nucleotides read TGTGCCAGCAGCTTAGGGGCCGACAATGAGCAGTTCTTC.

In its sample, this clone was seen a few times. The chain couples TRBV6-6 to TRBJ2-1, with D possibly being TRBD2 (6 bases). This CDR3 region has 14 residues. Germline values: CDR1 MNHNY, CDR2 SVGAGI (reference sequence). Between the trimmed V and J ends, which lost 4 bases and 6 bases, there was a span of 13 bases. The CDR3 here is CASSSGLGLNEQFF. The CDR3 DNA reads as TGTGCCAGCAGTTCGGGACTGGGGCTCAATGAGCAGTTCTTC.

The CDR3 protein is CSVGLGTGDGYTF. CDR3 nucleotides: TGCAGCGTGGGGTTAGGGACAGGGGACGGCTACACCTTC. The J gene is TRBJ1-2, the V gene TRBV29-1, with 10 bases lining up with TRBD1. Trimming removed 6 bases from V and 8 bases from J; junction bases left unmatched: 9. Germline loops: CDR1 SQVTM, CDR2 ANQGSEA. The CDR3 is made up of 13 amino acids.

The CDR3 nucleotides are TGTGCCAGTAGTATCTGGGACCCCACCTACGAGCAGTACTTC. This translates into CASSIWDPTYEQYF. The J gene is TRBJ2-7, the V gene TRBV19, with D perhaps being TRBD1 or TRBD2 (5 bases each). This CDR3 region has 14 residues. CDR1 is LNHDA, CDR2 SQIVND, per germline (reference sequence). The V gene lost 3 bases and the J gene lost 2 bases, with 11 bases spanning the gap.

This clone was seen only a few times. The rearrangement joins TRBV30 to TRBJ2-2; D gene unclear. Deletions cut 4 bases from V and 1 base from J, with 7 bases between. Looked up from germline, CDR1 is GTSNPN and CDR2 is SVGIG (reference sequence). This CDR3 region has 13 residues. Written as DNA, the CDR3 is TGTGCCTGGACCACGGGGAACACCGGGGAGCTGTTTTTT. Translated: CAWTTGNTGELFF. The complete variable domain, with remaining parts taken from reference TRBV30 and TRBJ2-2, reads SQTIHQWPATLVQPVGSPLSLECTVEGTSNPNLYWYRQAAGRGLQLLFYSVGIGQISSEVPQNLSASRPQDRQFILSSKKLLLSDSGFYLCAWTTGNTGELFFGEGSRLTVL.

The chain has TRBV5-1 and TRBJ1-2; TRBD1 matches 9 bases. The CDR3 is 16 residues long. Germline V gene sequence: CDR1 SGHRS, CDR2 YFSETQ. J lost 1 base, V lost 3 bases, and 7 bases had no gene match. CDR3 nucleotide sequence: TGCGCCAGCAGCTCGGGACAGGGTATCGGTAACTATGGCTACACCTTC. This sequence encodes CASSSGQGIGNYGYTF.

This clone was counted only a few times. This chain links TRBV5-1 with TRBJ1-5; D call uncertain. CDR1 SGHRS and CDR2 YFSETQ come from the germline V gene. The CDR3 loop spans 14 amino acids. The V and J ends lost 4 bases and 6 bases respectively, with 14 bases between them. The CDR3 bases are TGCGCCAGCAGCATAGGTCCGACGGCTCAGCCCCAGCATTTT. It encodes CASSIGPTAQPQHF.

This clone has only a few counts. The chain recombines TRBV11-1 with TRBJ1-2; no firm D call. V was cut by 5 bases and J by 0 bases, with 10 bases left in between. This CDR3 contains 14 residues. Germline CDR1 and CDR2: SGHAT and FQDESV (reference sequence). CDR3 in amino acids: CASSRARPNYGYTF. CDR3 DNA: TGTGCCAGCAGCCGAGCGCGGCCTAACTATGGCTACACCTTC.

The V gene is TRBV7-2, the J gene TRBJ2-2; D not resolved. Deletions cut 1 base from V and 5 bases from J, with 5 bases between. The CDR3 extends over 13 amino acids. The germline CDR1 and CDR2 sequences are SGHTA and FQGNSA. CDR3 protein: CASSLEATGELFF. The DNA for the CDR3 is TGTGCCAGCAGCTTAGAGGCTACCGGGGAGCTGTTTTTT.

This rearrangement joins TRBV5-4 to TRBJ2-3; 7 bases align to TRBD2. The ends lost 4 bases at V and 3 bases at J; junction bases unmatched: 2. Germline V lookup: CDR1 SGHNT, CDR2 YYREEE (reference sequence). This CDR3 region has 13 residues. The CDR3 here is CASSRTRTDTQYF. CDR3 sequence (DNA): TGTGCCAGCAGCCGGACTAGAACAGATACGCAGTATTTT.

This clone was seen more than once but under ten times. The V call is TRBV2, the J call TRBJ1-5; 10 bases map to TRBD1. CDR3 length: 15 amino acids. From germline, CDR1 is SNHLY and CDR2 FYNNEI. With V trimmed by 6 bases and J by 6 bases, 8 bases remained unmatched. The DNA of the CDR3 is TGTGCCAGCAGAGCGACAGGGGGCGTGGGTCAGCCCCAGCATTTT. Translating gives CASRATGGVGQPQHF.

This clone was seen a few times. This chain joins TRBV28 and TRBJ2-1, with 7 bases identical to TRBD1. There are 16 residues in the CDR3. From germline, CDR1 is MDHEN and CDR2 SYDVKM. The J segment lost 7 bases and the V segment lost 6 bases, leaving 15 bases of the junction unmatched. The CDR3 here is CASSTNRGPPGNEQFF. CDR3 DNA: TGTGCCAGCAGCACTAACAGGGGTCCCCCAGGGAATGAGCAGTTCTTC.

This chain links TRBV19 with TRBJ1-4; D remains ambiguous. Germline CDR1 and CDR2: LNHDA and SQIVND (reference sequence). The germline V and J ends were trimmed by 5 bases and 2 bases, with 6 bases remaining between them. The CDR3 consists of 13 residues. CDR3 residues: CASSRQTNEKLFF. CDR3 DNA sequence: TGTGCCAGTAGTCGTCAGACTAATGAAAAACTGTTTTTT. Full variable domain (rest looked up from reference TRBV19 and TRBJ1-4): DGGITQSPKYLFRKEGQNVTLSCEQNLNHDAMYWYRQDPGQGLRLIYYSQIVNDFQKGDIAEGYSVSREKKESFPLTVTSAQKNPTAFYLCASSRQTNEKLFFGSGTQLSVL.

The table lists this clone with a few counts. The J gene is TRBJ2-1, the V gene TRBV29-1, with a tentative D call TRBD2 (5 bases). Germline V gene sequence: CDR1 SQVTM, CDR2 ANQGSEA. V was clipped by 5 bases and J by 8 bases, with 19 bases between them. The CDR3 length is 14 residues. The CDR3 DNA is TGCAGCGTTCAGTACCAGCGGAGCCCCGATGAGCAGTTCTTC. This sequence encodes CSVQYQRSPDEQFF.

Only a few counts were recorded for this clone. The gene calls are TRBV9 and TRBJ2-1; possible D gene TRBD2, 5 bases. Germline CDR1 and CDR2: SGDLS and YYNGEE. CDR3 length equals 15 residues. Trimming left V 4 bases short and J 1 base short, with 12 bases between. The CDR3 sequence is CASSPGEGSYNEQFF. DNA for the CDR3: TGTGCCAGCAGCCCCGGAGAGGGATCCTACAATGAGCAGTTCTTC. The whole variable domain, remainder taken from reference TRBV9 and TRBJ2-1, is DSGVTQTPKHLITATGQRVTLRCSPRSGDLSVYWYQQSLDQGLQFLIQYYNGEERAKGNILERFSAQQFPDLHSELNLSSLELGDSALYFCASSPGEGSYNEQFFGPGTRLTVL.

The chain recombines TRBV4-1 with TRBJ2-5; unclear D gene. Looked up from germline, CDR1 is MGHRA and CDR2 is YSYEKL. V gave up 1 base and J gave up 0 bases, with 9 bases separating them. This CDR3 has 15 amino acids. CDR3 bases: TGCGCCAGCAGCCAAGGAGGAAGCGACCAAGAGACCCAGTACTTC. It specifies CASSQGGSDQETQYF.

This clone was detected a few times. The chain has TRBV7-2 and TRBJ1-6; D gene unclear. CDR1 and CDR2 (germline): SGHTA, FQGNSA. The CDR3 has 15 residues. The germline V and J ends were trimmed by 1 base and 10 bases, with 14 bases remaining between them. CDR3 region: CASSLVDNSYSPLHF. DNA of the CDR3: TGTGCCAGCAGCTTAGTAGACAATTCCTACTCACCCCTCCACTTT.

This chain connects TRBV6-6 to TRBJ1-1; tentatively, D is TRBD1 (5 bases). The CDR3 sequence is 14 residues long. Looked up from germline, CDR1 is MNHNY and CDR2 is SVGAGI (reference sequence). V lost 0 bases to trimming and J lost 5 bases, with 10 bases between them. CDR3 sequence: CASSYSQGGTEAFF. CDR3 bases: TGTGCCAGCAGTTACTCCCAGGGAGGGACTGAAGCTTTCTTT.

The chain uses TRBV28 and TRBJ2-7; D is possibly TRBD1 or TRBD2 (5 bases each). This CDR3 is 13 amino acids long. The ends were cut back, 8 bases at V and 5 bases at J, with 16 bases in the middle. CDR1 is MDHEN, CDR2 SYDVKM, per germline. As DNA, the CDR3 is TGTGCCAGCCGAGAGGGGTTCGGGAACGAGCAGTACTTC. It translates to CASREGFGNEQYF.

The chain links TRBV11-1 to TRBJ2-3; perhaps TRBD2 as D (5 bases). The V gene's germline CDR1 is SGHAT and CDR2 FQDESV (reference sequence). This CDR3 is 16 amino acids long. V lost 2 bases to trimming and J lost 0 bases, with 12 bases between them. The CDR3 protein is CASSLFRLASTDTQYF. Written as DNA, the CDR3 is TGTGCCAGCAGCTTATTCAGGCTAGCCAGCACAGATACGCAGTATTTT.

DNA of the CDR3: TGTGCCAGCAGTGAAGATGTGCCAGACGCAGCTTTCTTT. This sequence encodes CASSEDVPDAAFF. The V call is TRBV25-1, the J call TRBJ1-1, with unresolved D. The CDR3 sequence is 13 residues long. The V and J ends lost 2 bases and 10 bases respectively, with 14 bases between them. The germline CDR1 and CDR2 sequences are MGHDK and SYGVNS.